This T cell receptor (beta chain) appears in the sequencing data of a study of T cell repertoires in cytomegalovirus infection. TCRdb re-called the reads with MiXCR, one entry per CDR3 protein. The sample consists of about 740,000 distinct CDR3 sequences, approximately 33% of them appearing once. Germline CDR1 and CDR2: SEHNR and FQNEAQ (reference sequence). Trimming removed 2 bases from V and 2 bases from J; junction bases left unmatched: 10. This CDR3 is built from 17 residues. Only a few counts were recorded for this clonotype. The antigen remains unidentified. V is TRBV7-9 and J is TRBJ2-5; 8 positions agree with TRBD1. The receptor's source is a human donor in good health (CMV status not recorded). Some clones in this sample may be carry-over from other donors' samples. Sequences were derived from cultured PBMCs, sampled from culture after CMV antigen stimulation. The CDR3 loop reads CASSLTGGFAVQETQYF. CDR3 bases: TGTGCCAGCAGCTTAACAGGGGGGTTCGCCGTTCAAGAGACCCAGTACTTC.